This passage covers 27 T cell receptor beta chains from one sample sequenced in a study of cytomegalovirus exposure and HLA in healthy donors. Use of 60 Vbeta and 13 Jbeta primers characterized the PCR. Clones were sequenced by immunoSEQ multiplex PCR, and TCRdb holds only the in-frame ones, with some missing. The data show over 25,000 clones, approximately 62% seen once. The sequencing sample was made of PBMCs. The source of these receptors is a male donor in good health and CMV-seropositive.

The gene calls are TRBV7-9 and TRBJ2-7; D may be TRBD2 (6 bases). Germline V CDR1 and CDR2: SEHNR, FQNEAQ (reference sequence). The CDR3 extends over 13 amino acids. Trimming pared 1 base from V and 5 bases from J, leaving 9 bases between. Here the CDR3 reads CASSLESGDEQYF. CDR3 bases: TGTGCCAGCAGCTTAGAATCGGGAGACGAGCAGTACTTC.

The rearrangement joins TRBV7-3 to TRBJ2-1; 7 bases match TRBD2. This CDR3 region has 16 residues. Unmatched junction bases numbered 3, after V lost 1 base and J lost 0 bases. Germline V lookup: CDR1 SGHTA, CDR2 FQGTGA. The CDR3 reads CASSLRRGSSYNEQFF. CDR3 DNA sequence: TGTGCCAGCAGCTTAAGGCGCGGGAGCTCCTACAATGAGCAGTTCTTC.

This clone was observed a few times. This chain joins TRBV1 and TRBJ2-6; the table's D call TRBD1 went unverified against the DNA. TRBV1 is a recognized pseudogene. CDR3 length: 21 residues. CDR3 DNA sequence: TGCACCAGCAGCCAAGCTGCTAAGCCCGGGACAGGGAGCTCTGGGGCCAACGTCCTGACTTTC. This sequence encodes CTSSQAAKPGTGSSGANVLTF.

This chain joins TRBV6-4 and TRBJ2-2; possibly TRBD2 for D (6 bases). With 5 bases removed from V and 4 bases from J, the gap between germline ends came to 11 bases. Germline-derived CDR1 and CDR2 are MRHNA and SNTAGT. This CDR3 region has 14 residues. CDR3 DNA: TGTGCCAGCAGTTTGGAGGGAAGCACCGGGGAGCTGTTTTTT. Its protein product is CASSLEGSTGELFF.

CDR3 in amino acids: CASSRLAGVYEQYF. In nucleotides, the CDR3 is TGTGCCAGCAGTCGACTAGCGGGAGTCTACGAGCAGTACTTC. The rearrangement links TRBV27 to TRBJ2-7, with 12 nucleotides matching TRBD2. The CDR3 covers 14 residues. From germline, CDR1 is MNHEY and CDR2 SMNVEV (reference sequence). After removal of 5 bases from V and 3 bases from J, the junction contained 2 bases not matched to a gene.

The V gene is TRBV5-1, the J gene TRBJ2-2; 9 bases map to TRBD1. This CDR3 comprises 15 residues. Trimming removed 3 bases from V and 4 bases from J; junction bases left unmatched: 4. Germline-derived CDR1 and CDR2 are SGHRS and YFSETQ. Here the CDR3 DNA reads TGCGCCAGCAGCTGGACGACAGGGGGCACCGGGGAGCTGTTTTTT. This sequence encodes CASSWTTGGTGELFF.

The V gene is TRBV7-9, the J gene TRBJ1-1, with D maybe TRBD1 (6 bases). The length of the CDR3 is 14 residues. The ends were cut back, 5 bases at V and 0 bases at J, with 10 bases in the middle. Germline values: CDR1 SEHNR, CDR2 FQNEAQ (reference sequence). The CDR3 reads CASSEDRLNTEAFF. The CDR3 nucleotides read TGTGCCAGCAGCGAGGACAGATTGAACACTGAAGCTTTCTTT.

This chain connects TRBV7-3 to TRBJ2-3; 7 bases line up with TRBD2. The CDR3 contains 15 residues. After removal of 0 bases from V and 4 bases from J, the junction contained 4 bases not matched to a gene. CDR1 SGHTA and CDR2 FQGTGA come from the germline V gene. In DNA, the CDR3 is TGTGCCAGCAGCTTAACGGGCGGGAGTTCAGATACGCAGTATTTT. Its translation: CASSLTGGSSDTQYF. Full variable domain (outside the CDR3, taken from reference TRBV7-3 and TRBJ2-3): GAGVSQTPSNKVTEKGKYVELRCDPISGHTALYWYRQSLGQGPEFLIYFQGTGAADDSGLPNDRFFAVRPEGSVSTLKIQRTERGDSAVYLCASSLTGGSSDTQYFGPGTRLTVL.

The CDR3 bases are TGTGCCTCGAATCGAGGGGAGACCCAGTACTTC. It is translated as CASNRGETQYF. This chain links TRBV30 with TRBJ2-5; a weak D match, TRBD2 (5 bases). Per germline, CDR1 GTSNPN and CDR2 SVGIG (reference sequence). Trimming removed 7 bases at V and 5 bases at J, with 11 bases between. The CDR3 consists of 11 residues.

CDR3 bases: TGTGCCTGGGCCCGACAGGGGAATGGTGAAGCTTTCTTT. Translated, it gives CAWARQGNGEAFF. This sequence joins TRBV30 and TRBJ1-1; 8 bases are shared with TRBD1. The CDR3 totals 13 residues. J was trimmed by 7 bases and V by 5 bases; bases with no gene match: 9. CDR1 is GTSNPN and CDR2 is SVGIG in the germline V gene (reference sequence).

Here the CDR3 reads CATSSAGVPNEQYF. The CDR3 DNA reads as TGTGCCACCAGCAGTGCAGGGGTTCCCAACGAGCAGTACTTC. J is TRBJ2-7 and V is TRBV15, with D perhaps matching TRBD1 (6 bases). Per germline, CDR1 LNHNV and CDR2 YYDKDF (reference sequence). There are 14 residues in the CDR3. V shed 3 bases and J shed 5 bases, with 14 bases lying between them. The full variable domain, with the rest looked up from reference TRBV15 and TRBJ2-7, is DAMVIQNPRYQVTQFGKPVTLSCSQTLNHNVMYWYQQKSSQAPKLLFHYYDKDFNNEADTPDNFQSRRPNTSFCFLDIRSPGLGDTAMYLCATSSAGVPNEQYFGPGTRLTVT.

Written as DNA, the CDR3 is TGTGCCAGCAGGGGCGCGGGGGGGCCTAACTACGAGCAGTACTTC. Residues: CASRGAGGPNYEQYF. V is TRBV6-1 and J is TRBJ2-7; 9 bases match TRBD2. The CDR3 loop spans 15 amino acids. The J segment lost 3 bases and the V segment lost 6 bases, leaving 9 bases of the junction unmatched. The germline CDR1 and CDR2 sequences are MNHNS and SASEGT.

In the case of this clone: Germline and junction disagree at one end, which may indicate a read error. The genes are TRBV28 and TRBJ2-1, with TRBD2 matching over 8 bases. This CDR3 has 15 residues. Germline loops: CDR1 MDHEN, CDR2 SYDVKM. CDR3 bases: TGTGCCAGCAGTTCGGCGGGAGGCTCCTCCAATGAGCAGTTCTTC. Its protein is CASSSAGGSSNEQFF. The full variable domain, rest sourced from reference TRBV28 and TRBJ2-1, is DVKVTQSSRYLVKRTGEKVFLECVQDMDHENMFWYRQDPGLGLRLIYFSYDVKMKEKGDIPEGYSVSREKKERFSLILESASTNQTSMYLCASSSAGGSSNEQFFGPGTRLTVL.

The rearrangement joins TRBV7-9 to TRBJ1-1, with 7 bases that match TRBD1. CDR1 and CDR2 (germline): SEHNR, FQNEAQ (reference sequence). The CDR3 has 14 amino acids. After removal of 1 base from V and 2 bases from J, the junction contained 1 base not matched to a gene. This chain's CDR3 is CASSLGDRNTEAFF. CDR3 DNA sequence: TGTGCCAGCAGCTTAGGGGACAGAAACACTGAAGCTTTCTTT.

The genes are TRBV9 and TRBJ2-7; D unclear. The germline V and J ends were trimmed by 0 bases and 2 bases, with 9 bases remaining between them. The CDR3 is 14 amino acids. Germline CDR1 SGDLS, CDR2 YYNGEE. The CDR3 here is CASSVEAGTYEQYF. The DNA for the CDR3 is TGTGCCAGCAGCGTAGAGGCAGGTACCTACGAGCAGTACTTC.

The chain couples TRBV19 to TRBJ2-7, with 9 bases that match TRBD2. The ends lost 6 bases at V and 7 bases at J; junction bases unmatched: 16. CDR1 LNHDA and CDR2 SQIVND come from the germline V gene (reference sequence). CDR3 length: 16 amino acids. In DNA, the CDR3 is TGTGCCAGTAGCCCCCACAGCGGCGGGGGGGCCGGAGAGCAGTACTTC. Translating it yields CASSPHSGGGAGEQYF.

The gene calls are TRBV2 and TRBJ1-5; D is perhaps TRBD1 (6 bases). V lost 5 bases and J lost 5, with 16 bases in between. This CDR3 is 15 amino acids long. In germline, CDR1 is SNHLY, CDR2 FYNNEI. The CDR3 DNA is TGTGCCAGCAGTCGACAGGCAAGACGTGATCAGCCCCAGCATTTT. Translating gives CASSRQARRDQPQHF.

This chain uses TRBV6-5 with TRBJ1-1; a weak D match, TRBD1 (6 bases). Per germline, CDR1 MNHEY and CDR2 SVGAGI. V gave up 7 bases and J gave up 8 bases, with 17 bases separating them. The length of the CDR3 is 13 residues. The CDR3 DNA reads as TGTGCCAGCACGGTGGGCCGGGGGGCGGAAGCTTTCTTT. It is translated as CASTVGRGAEAFF.

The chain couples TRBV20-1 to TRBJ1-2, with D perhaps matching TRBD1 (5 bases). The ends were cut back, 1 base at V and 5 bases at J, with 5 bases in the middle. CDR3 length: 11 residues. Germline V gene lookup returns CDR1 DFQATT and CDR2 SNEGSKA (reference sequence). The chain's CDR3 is CSARAGYGYTF. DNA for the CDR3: TGCAGTGCTAGAGCAGGGTATGGCTACACCTTC.

The CDR3 is CASSEVHNEKLFF. In nucleotides, the CDR3 is TGTGCCAGCAGTGAAGTTCATAATGAAAAACTGTTTTTT. The V and J genes are TRBV2 and TRBJ1-4; D gene unclear. The V gene's germline CDR1 is SNHLY and CDR2 FYNNEI. The CDR3 consists of 13 residues. V was cut by 1 base and J by 4 bases, with 4 bases left in between.

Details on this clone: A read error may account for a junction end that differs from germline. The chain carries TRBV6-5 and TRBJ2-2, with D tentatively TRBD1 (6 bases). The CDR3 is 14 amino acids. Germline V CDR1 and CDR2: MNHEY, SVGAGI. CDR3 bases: TGTGCCAGCAGCTACTCGCAGGGGACCGGGGAGCTGTTTTTT. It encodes CASSYSQGTGELFF.

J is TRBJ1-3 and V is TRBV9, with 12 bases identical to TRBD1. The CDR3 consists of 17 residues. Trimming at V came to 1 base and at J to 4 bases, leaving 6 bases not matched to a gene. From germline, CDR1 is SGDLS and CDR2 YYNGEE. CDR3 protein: CASSVKGQGARGNTIYF. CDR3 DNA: TGTGCCAGCAGCGTAAAGGGACAGGGGGCGCGGGGAAACACCATATATTTT.

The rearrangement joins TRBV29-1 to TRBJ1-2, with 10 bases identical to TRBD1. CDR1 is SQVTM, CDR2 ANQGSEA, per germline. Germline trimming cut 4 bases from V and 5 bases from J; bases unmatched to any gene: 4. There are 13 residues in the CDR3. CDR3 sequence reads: CSVAPGQGYGYTF. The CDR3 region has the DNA TGCAGCGTTGCTCCGGGACAGGGGTATGGCTACACCTTC.

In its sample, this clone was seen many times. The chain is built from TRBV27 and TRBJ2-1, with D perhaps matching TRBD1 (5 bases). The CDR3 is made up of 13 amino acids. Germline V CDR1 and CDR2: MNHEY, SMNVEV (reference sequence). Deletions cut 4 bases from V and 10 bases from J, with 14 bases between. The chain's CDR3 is CASSYMPSGEQFF. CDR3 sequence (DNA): TGTGCCAGCAGTTACATGCCCTCAGGGGAGCAGTTCTTC.

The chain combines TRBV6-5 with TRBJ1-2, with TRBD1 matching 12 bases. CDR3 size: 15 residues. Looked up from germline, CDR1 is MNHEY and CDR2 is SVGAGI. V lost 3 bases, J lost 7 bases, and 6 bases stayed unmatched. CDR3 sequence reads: CASSYGGQGASGYTF. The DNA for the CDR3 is TGTGCCAGCAGTTATGGGGGACAGGGGGCAAGTGGCTACACCTTC.

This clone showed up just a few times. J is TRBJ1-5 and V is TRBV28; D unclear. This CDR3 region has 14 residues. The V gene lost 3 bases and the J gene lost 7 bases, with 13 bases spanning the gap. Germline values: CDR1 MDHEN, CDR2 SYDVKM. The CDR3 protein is CASSFRTAGQPQHF. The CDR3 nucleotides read TGTGCCAGCAGTTTTCGGACCGCGGGCCAGCCCCAGCATTTT.

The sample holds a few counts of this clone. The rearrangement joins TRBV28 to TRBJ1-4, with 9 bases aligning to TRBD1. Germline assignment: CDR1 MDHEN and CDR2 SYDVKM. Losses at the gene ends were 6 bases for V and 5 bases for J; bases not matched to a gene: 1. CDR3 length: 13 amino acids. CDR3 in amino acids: CASRGTGNEKLFF. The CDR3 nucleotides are TGTGCCAGCAGAGGGACAGGGAATGAAAAACTGTTTTTT.